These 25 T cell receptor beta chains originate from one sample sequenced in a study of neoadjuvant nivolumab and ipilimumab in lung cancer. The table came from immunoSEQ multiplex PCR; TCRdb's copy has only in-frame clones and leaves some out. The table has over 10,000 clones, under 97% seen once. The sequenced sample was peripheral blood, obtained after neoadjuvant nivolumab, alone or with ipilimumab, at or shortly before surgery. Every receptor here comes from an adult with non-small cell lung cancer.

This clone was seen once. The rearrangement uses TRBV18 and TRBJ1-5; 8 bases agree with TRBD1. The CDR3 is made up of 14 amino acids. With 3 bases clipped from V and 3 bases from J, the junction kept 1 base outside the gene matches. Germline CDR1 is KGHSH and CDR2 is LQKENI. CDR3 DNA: TGTGCCAGCTCACCGGGACAGGTCAATCAGCCCCAGCATTTT. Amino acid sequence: CASSPGQVNQPQHF.

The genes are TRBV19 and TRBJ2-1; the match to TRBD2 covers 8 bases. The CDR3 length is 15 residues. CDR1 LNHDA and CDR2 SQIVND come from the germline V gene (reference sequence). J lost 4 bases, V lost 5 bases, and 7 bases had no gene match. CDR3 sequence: CASSSIAGLYNEQFF. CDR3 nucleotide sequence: TGTGCCAGTAGTTCGATAGCGGGACTTTACAATGAGCAGTTCTTC.

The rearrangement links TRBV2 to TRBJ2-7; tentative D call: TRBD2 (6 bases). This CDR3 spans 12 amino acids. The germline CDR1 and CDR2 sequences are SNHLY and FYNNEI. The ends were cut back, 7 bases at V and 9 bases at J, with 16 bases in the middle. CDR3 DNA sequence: TGTGCCAGCACCCCACTGGGGCGGGGGCAGTACTTC. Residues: CASTPLGRGQYF.

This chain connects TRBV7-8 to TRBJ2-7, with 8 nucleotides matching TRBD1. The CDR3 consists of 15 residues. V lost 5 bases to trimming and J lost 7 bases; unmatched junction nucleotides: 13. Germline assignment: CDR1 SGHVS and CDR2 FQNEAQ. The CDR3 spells CASSALTGQALEQYF. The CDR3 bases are TGTGCCAGCAGCGCACTAACGGGACAGGCTTTGGAGCAGTACTTC.

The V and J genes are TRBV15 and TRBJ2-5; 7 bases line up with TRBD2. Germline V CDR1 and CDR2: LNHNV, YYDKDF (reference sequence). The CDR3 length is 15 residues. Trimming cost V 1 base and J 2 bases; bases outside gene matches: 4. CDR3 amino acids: CATSRGLAAQETQYF. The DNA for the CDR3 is TGTGCCACCAGCAGAGGGCTAGCGGCACAAGAGACCCAGTACTTC.

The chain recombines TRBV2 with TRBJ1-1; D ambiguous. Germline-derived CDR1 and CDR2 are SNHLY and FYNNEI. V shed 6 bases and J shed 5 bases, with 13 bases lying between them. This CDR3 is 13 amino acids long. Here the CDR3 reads CASRNDPGTEAFF. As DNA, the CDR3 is TGTGCCAGCAGGAATGACCCGGGAACTGAAGCTTTCTTT.

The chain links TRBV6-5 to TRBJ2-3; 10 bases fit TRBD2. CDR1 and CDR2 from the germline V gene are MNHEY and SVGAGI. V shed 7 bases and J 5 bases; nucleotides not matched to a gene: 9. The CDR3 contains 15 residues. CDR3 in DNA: TGTGCCAGCAATTCCCTAGCGGGAGTTCTAGATACGCAGTATTTT. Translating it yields CASNSLAGVLDTQYF.

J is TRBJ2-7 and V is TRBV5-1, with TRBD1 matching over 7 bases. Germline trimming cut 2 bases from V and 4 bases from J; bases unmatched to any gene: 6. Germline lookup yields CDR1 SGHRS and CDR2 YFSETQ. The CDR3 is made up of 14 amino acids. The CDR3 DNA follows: TGCGCCAGCAGCTTAACAGGGGTAGGGTACGAGCAGTACTTC. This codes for CASSLTGVGYEQYF. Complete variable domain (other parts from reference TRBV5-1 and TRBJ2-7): KAGVTQTPRYLIKTRGQQVTLSCSPISGHRSVSWYQQTPGQGLQFLFEYFSETQRNKGNFPGRFSGRQFSNSRSEMNVSTLELGDSALYLCASSLTGVGYEQYFGPGTRLTVT.

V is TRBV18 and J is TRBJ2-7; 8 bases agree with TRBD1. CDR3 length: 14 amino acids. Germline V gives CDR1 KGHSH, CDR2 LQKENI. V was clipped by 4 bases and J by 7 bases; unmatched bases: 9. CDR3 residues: CASSRSRGRGEQYF. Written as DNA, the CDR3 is TGTGCCAGCTCACGCTCCAGGGGGCGGGGTGAGCAGTACTTC.

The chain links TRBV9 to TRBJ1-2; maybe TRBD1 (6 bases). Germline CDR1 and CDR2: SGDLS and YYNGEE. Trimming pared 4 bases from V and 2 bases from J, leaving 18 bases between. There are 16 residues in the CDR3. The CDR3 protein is CASSKGGTRINYGYTF. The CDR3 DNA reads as TGTGCCAGCAGCAAAGGGGGTACCCGCATCAACTATGGCTACACCTTC. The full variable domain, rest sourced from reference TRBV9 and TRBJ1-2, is DSGVTQTPKHLITATGQRVTLRCSPRSGDLSVYWYQQSLDQGLQFLIQYYNGEERAKGNILERFSAQQFPDLHSELNLSSLELGDSALYFCASSKGGTRINYGYTFGSGTRLTVV.

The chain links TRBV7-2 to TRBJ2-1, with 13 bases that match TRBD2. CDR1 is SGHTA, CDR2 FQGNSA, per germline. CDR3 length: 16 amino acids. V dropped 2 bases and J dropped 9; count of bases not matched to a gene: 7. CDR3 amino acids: CASSLRRTSGSREQFF. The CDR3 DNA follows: TGTGCCAGCAGCTTAAGACGGACTAGCGGGAGTCGTGAGCAGTTCTTC.

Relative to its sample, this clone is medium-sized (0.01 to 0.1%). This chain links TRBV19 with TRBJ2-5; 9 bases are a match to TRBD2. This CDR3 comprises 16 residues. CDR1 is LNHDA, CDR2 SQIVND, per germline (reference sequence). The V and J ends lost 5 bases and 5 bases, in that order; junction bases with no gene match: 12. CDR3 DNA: TGTGCCAGTAGTTTCACCGGGACTAGCCCGTCGGAGACCCAGTACTTC. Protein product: CASSFTGTSPSETQYF.

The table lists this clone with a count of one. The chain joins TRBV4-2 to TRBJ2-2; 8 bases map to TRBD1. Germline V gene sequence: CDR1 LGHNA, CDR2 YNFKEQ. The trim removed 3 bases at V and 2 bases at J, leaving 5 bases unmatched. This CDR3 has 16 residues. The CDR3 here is CASSHRGQGNTGELFF. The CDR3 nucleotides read TGTGCCAGCAGCCATAGAGGACAGGGCAACACCGGGGAGCTGTTTTTT.

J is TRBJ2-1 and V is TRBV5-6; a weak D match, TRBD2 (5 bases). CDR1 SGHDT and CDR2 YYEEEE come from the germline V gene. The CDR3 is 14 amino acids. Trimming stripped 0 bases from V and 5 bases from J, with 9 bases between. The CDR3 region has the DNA TGTGCCAGCAGCTTGGGACTATTCGACAATGAGCAGTTCTTC. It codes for CASSLGLFDNEQFF.

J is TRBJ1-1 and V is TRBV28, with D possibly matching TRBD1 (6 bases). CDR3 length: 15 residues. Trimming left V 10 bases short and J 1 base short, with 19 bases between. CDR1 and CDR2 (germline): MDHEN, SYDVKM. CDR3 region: CATTRSGHPNTEAFF. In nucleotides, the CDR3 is TGTGCCACCACGAGGTCGGGACACCCGAACACTGAAGCTTTCTTT. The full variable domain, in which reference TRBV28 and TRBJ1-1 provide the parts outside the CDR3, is DVKVTQSSRYLVKRTGEKVFLECVQDMDHENMFWYRQDPGLGLRLIYFSYDVKMKEKGDIPEGYSVSREKKERFSLILESASTNQTSMYLCATTRSGHPNTEAFFGQGTRLTVV.

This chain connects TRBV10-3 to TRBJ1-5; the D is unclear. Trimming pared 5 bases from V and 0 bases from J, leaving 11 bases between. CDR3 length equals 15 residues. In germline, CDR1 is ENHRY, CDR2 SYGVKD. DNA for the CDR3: TGTGCCATCAGTAACGCCGCCTATAGCAATCAGCCCCAGCATTTT. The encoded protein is CAISNAAYSNQPQHF.

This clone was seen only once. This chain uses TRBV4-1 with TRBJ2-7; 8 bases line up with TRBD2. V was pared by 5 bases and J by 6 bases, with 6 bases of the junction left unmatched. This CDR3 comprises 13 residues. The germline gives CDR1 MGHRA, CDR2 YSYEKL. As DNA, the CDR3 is TGCGCCAGCAGCTCCGGGAGGGCGTTCGAGCAGTACTTC. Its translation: CASSSGRAFEQYF.

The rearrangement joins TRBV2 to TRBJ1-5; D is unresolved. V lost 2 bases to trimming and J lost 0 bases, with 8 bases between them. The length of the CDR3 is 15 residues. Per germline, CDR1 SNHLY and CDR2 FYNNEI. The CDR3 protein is CASSETAYSNQPQHF. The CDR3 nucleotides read TGTGCCAGCAGTGAAACGGCCTATAGCAATCAGCCCCAGCATTTT.

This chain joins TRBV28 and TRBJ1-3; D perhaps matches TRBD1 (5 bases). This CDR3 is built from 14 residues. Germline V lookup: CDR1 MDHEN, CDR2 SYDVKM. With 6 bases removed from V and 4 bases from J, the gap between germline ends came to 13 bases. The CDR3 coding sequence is TGTGCCAGCAGAAAGGGACTCTACGGAAACACCATATATTTT. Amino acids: CASRKGLYGNTIYF.

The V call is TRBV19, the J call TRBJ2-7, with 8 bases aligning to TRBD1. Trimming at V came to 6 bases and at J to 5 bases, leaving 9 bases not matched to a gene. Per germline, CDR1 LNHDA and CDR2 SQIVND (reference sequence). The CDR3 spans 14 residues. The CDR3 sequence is CASSSGQGNNEQYF. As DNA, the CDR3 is TGTGCCAGTAGCAGTGGACAGGGTAACAACGAGCAGTACTTC.

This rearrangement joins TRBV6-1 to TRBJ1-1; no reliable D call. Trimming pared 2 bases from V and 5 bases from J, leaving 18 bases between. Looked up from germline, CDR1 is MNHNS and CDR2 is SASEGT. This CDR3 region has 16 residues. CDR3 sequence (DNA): TGTGCCAGCAGTGAATTGGCCTTTACTCGAGGTACTGAAGCTTTCTTT. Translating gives CASSELAFTRGTEAFF.

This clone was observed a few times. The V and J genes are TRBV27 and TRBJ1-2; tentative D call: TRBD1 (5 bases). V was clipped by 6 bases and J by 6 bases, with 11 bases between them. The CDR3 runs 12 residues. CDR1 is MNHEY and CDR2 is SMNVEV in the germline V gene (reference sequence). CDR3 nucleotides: TGTGCCAGCAGGTCTATGGGGCATGGCTACACCTTC. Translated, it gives CASRSMGHGYTF.

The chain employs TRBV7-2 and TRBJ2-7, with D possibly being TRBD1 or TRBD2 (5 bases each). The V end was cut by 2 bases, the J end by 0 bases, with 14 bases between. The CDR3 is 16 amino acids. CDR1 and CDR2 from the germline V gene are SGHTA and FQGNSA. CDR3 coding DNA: TGTGCCAGCAGCTTATTTGTCTGGGGGAGCTCCTACGAGCAGTACTTC. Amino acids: CASSLFVWGSSYEQYF.

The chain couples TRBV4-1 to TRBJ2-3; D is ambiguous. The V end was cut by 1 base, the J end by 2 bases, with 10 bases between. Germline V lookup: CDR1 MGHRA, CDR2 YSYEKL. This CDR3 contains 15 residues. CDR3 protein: CASSQVRAITDTQYF. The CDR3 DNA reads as TGCGCCAGCAGCCAAGTACGGGCGATCACAGATACGCAGTATTTT.

The CDR3: CASTPGSKLNTEAFF. In nucleotides, the CDR3 is TGCGCCAGCACCCCGGGATCGAAACTTAACACTGAAGCTTTCTTT. V and J are TRBV5-1 and TRBJ1-1; the D is unclear. V was clipped by 6 bases and J by 2 bases, with 17 bases between them. The CDR3 sequence is 15 residues long. Germline lookup yields CDR1 SGHRS and CDR2 YFSETQ.